What follows are 8 T cell receptor beta chains derived from one specimen sequenced in a study of blood T cell repertoires in COVID-19. The repertoire was sequenced with immunoSEQ multiplex PCR; TCRdb's copy has only in-frame clones and lacks some. The sample lists 330,000 or so clones; roughly 86% were seen once. Specimen: PBMCs or T cells enriched from blood (not recorded which). These receptors all come from a man aged 35 to 55 in a cohort exposed to, infected with or recovered from COVID-19 (not recorded which).

V usage is TRBV21-1 and J usage is TRBJ2-1; the D call in the table, TRBD1, was not verified against the DNA. TRBV21-1 is a pseudogene. This CDR3 is 11 amino acids long. The CDR3 region has the DNA TGTGCCAGCAGCCCCAGGAATGAGCAGTTCTTC. This translates into CASSPRNEQFF.

This rearrangement joins TRBV7-2 to TRBJ1-2; D may be TRBD1 (6 bases). In germline, CDR1 is SGHTA, CDR2 FQGNSA. V dropped 5 bases and J dropped 4 bases, with 11 bases sitting between them. This CDR3 spans 13 amino acids. The CDR3 protein is CASSVTQGYGYTF. Here the CDR3 DNA reads TGTGCCAGCAGCGTAACACAGGGCTATGGCTACACCTTC.

The rearrangement links TRBV10-1 to TRBJ2-6; 14 nucleotides align to TRBD2. Germline V gene sequence: CDR1 WNHNN, CDR2 SYGVQD (reference sequence). This CDR3 has 18 residues. Trimming at V came to 4 bases and at J to 1 base, leaving 3 bases not matched to a gene. CDR3 DNA sequence: TGCGCCAGCAGTGCGGGACTAGCGGGAGATTCTGGGGCCAACGTCCTGACTTTC. Its translation is CASSAGLAGDSGANVLTF.

This clone occurred a few times. V usage is TRBV6-6 and J usage is TRBJ1-4; 10 nucleotides match TRBD1. The CDR3 loop spans 16 amino acids. The junction had 6 bases not matched to a gene; V was cut back by 5 bases and J by 3 bases. Germline assignment: CDR1 MNHNY and CDR2 SVGAGI (reference sequence). CDR3 in amino acids: CASSNRDRGANEKLFF. As DNA, the CDR3 is TGTGCCAGCAGTAACCGGGACAGGGGTGCTAATGAAAAACTGTTTTTT.

This chain links TRBV28 with TRBJ1-4, with TRBD1 matching 7 bases. Germline V gene sequence: CDR1 MDHEN, CDR2 SYDVKM. The J segment lost 7 bases and the V segment lost 6 bases, leaving 5 bases of the junction unmatched. The CDR3 has 13 residues. The chain's CDR3 is CASSLQGGEKLFF. The DNA for the CDR3 is TGTGCCAGCAGCCTTCAGGGGGGTGAAAAACTGTTTTTT.

The gene calls are TRBV15 and TRBJ1-3; a weak D match, TRBD1 (6 bases). V gave up 0 bases and J gave up 2 bases, with 11 bases separating them. CDR1 is LNHNV, CDR2 YYDKDF, per germline (reference sequence). The CDR3 has 16 amino acids. The CDR3 reads CATSRDLAGAGNTIYF. The CDR3 bases are TGTGCCACCAGCAGAGATCTGGCAGGGGCTGGAAACACCATATATTTT.

The chain is built from TRBV16 and TRBJ2-1; TRBD2 aligns across 9 bases. V dropped 0 bases and J dropped 9; count of bases not matched to a gene: 9. Germline V gene lookup returns CDR1 KGHSY and CDR2 FQNENV. The CDR3 spans 16 residues. The CDR3 bases are TGTGCCAGCAGCCAATCGGGCAGGGGACTAGCATTTGAGCAGTTCTTC. It specifies CASSQSGRGLAFEQFF.

The V gene is TRBV28, the J gene TRBJ1-6, with D possibly matching TRBD1 (5 bases). CDR3 length: 16 residues. The germline V and J ends were trimmed by 2 bases and 9 bases, with 17 bases remaining between them. Germline V lookup: CDR1 MDHEN, CDR2 SYDVKM. The chain's CDR3 is CASSLQGLIGSSPLHF. For the CDR3, the DNA is TGTGCCAGCAGTTTACAGGGCTTAATTGGTAGTTCACCCCTCCACTTT.